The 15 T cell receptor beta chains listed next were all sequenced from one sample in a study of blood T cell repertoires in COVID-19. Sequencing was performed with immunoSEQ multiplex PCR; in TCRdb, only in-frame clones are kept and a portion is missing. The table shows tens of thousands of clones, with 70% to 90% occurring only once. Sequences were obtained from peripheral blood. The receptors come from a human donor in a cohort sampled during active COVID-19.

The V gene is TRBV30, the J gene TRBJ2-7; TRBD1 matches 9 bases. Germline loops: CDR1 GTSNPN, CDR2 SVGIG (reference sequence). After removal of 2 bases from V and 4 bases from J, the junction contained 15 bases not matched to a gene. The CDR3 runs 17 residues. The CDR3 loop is CAWSTGGVVEGAYEQYF. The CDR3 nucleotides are TGTGCCTGGAGTACAGGGGGCGTCGTGGAGGGCGCATACGAGCAGTACTTC.

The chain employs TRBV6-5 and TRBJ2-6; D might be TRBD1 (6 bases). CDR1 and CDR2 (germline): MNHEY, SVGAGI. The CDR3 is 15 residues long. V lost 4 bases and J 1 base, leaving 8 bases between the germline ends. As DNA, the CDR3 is TGTGCCAGCAGTTCTACAGGGTCTGGGGCCAACGTCCTGACTTTC. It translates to CASSSTGSGANVLTF.

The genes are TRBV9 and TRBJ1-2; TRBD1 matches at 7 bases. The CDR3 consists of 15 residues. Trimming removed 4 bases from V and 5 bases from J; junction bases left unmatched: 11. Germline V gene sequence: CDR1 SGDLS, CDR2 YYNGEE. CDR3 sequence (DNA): TGTGCCAGCAGCCCAAACCCGGGACAGTCATATGGCTACACCTTC. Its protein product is CASSPNPGQSYGYTF.

The CDR3 DNA reads TGTGCCAGCAGTAGCACGGGTCGTTCCGGGGAGCTGTTTTTT. Residues: CASSSTGRSGELFF. J is TRBJ2-2 and V is TRBV6-2 or TRBV6-3; D unresolved. CDR1 and CDR2 from the germline V gene are MNHEY and SVGEGT. CDR3 length: 14 amino acids. The ends were cut back, 5 bases at V and 6 bases at J, with 13 bases in the middle.

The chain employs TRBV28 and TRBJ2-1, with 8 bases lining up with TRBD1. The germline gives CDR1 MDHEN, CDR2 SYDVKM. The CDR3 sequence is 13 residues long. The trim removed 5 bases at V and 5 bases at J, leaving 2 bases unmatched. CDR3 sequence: CASSLTGDNEQFF. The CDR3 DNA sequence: TGTGCCAGCAGTCTGACAGGGGACAATGAGCAGTTCTTC.

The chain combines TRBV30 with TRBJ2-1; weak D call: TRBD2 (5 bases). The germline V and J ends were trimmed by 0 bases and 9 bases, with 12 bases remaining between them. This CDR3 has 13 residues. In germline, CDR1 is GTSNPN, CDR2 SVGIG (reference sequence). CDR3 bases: TGTGCCTGGAGTGTCCGGGGTTCTTTTGAGCAGTTCTTC. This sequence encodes CAWSVRGSFEQFF.

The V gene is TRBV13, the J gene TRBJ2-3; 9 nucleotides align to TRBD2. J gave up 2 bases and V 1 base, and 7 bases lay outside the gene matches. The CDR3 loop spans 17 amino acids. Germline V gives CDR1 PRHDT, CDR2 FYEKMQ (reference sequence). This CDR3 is CASSLVGAGGPTDTQYF. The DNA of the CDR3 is TGTGCCAGCAGCTTAGTGGGAGCGGGGGGCCCCACAGATACGCAGTATTTT.

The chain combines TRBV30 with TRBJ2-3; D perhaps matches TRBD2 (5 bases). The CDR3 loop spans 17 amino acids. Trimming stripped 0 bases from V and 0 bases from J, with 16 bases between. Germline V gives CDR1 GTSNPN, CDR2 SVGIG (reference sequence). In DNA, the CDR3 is TGTGCCTGGAGTGTATGGGGAAAGCGGTCAAGCACAGATACGCAGTATTTT. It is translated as CAWSVWGKRSSTDTQYF.

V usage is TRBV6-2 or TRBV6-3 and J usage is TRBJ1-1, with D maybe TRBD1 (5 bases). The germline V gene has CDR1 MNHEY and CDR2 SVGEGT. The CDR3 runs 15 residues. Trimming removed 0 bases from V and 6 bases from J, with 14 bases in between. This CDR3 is CASSYSTRAGPEAFF. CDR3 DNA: TGTGCCAGCAGTTACTCGACCAGGGCCGGTCCTGAAGCTTTCTTT.

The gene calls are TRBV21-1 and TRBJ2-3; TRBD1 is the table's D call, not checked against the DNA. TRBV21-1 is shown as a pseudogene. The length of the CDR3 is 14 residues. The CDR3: CASSKYNITDTQYF. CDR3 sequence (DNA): TGTGCCAGCAGCAAATACAACATTACGGATACGCAGTATTTT.

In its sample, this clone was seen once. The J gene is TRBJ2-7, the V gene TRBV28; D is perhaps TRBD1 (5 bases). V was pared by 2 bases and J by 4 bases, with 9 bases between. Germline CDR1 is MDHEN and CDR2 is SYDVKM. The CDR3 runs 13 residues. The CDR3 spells CASSLRQKYEQYF. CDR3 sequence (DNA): TGTGCCAGCAGTTTACGACAGAAATACGAGCAGTACTTC.

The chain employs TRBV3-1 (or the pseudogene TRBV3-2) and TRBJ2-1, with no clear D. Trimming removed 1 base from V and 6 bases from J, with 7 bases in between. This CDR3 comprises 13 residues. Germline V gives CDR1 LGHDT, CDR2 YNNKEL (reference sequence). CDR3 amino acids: CASSQGVSNEQFF. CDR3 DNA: TGTGCCAGCAGCCAAGGAGTGAGCAATGAGCAGTTCTTC.

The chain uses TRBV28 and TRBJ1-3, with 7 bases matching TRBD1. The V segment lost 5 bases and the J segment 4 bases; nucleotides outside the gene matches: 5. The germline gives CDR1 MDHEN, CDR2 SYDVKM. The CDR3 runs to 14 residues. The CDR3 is CASSPPGQGNTIYF. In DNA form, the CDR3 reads TGTGCCAGCAGTCCCCCGGGACAGGGAAACACCATATATTTT.

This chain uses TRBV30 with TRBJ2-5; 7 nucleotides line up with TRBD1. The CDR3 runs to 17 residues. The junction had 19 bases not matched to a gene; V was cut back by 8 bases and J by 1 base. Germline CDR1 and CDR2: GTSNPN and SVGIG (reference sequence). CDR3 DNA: TGTGCCGTAACGCCCGGGACAGTCCCCCTCCTCCAAGAGACCCAGTACTTC. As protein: CAVTPGTVPLLQETQYF.

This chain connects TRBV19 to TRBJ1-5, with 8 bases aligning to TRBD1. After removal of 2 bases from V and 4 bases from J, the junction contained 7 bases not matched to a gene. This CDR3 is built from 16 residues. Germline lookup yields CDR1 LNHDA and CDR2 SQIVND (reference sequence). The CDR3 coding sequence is TGTGCCAGTAGTATAACGGGGACAGGCCCAAATCAGCCCCAGCATTTT. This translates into CASSITGTGPNQPQHF. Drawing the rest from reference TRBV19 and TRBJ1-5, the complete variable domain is DGGITQSPKYLFRKEGQNVTLSCEQNLNHDAMYWYRQDPGQGLRLIYYSQIVNDFQKGDIAEGYSVSREKKESFPLTVTSAQKNPTAFYLCASSITGTGPNQPQHFGDGTRLSIL.